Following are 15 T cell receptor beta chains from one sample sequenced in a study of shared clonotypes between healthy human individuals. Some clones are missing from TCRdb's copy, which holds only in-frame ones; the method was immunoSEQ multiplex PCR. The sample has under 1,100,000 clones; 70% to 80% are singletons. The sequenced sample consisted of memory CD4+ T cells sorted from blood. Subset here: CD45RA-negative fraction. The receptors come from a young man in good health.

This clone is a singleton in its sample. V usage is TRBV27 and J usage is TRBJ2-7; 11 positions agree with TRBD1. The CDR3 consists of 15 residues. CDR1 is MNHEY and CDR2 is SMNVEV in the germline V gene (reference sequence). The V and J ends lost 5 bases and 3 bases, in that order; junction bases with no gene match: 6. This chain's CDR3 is CASSIGQGAHYEQYF. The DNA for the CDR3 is TGTGCCAGCAGTATCGGACAGGGGGCCCACTACGAGCAGTACTTC.

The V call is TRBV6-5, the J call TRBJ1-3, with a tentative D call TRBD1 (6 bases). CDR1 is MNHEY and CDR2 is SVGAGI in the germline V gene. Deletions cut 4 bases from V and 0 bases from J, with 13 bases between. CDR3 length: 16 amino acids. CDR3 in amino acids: CASSSTGPYSGNTIYF. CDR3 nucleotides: TGTGCCAGCAGTTCGACAGGACCTTACTCTGGAAACACCATATATTTT.

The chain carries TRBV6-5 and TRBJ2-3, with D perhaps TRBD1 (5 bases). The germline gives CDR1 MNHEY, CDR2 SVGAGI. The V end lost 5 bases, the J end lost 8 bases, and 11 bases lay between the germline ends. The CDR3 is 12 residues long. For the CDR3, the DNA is TGTGCCAGCAGTCAGGGCTTGGGTACGCAGTATTTT. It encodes CASSQGLGTQYF.

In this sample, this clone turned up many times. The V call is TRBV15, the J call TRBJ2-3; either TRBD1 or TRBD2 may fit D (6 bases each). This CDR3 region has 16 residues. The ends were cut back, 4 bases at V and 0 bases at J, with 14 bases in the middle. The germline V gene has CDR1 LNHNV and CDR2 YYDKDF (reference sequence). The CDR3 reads CATSKGQGTSTDTQYF. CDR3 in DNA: TGTGCCACCAGCAAGGGGCAGGGGACTAGCACAGATACGCAGTATTTT.

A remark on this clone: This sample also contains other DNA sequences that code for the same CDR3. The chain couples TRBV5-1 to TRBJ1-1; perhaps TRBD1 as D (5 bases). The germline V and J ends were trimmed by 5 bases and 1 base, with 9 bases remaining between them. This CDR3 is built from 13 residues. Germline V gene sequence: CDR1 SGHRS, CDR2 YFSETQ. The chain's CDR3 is CASSDQGNTEAFF. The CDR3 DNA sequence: TGCGCCAGCAGTGACCAGGGGAACACTGAAGCTTTCTTT.

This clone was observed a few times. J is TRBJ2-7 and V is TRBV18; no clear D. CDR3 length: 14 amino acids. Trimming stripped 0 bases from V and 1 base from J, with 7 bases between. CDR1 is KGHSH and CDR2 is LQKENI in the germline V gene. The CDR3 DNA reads TGTGCCAGCTCACCACCGGCCAAATCCTACGAGCAGTACTTC. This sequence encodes CASSPPAKSYEQYF.

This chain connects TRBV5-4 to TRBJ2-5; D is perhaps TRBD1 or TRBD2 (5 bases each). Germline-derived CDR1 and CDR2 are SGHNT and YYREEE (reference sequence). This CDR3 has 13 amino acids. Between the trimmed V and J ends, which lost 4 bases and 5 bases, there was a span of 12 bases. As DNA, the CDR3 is TGTGCCAGCAGCGGGAGTTGGGGGGAGACCCAGTACTTC. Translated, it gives CASSGSWGETQYF.

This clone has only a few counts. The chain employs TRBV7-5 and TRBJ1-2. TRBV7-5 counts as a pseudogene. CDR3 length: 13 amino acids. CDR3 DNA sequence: TGTGCCAGAAGCTTAGAAGGTGTGTATGGCTACACCTTC. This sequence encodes CARSLEGVYGYTF.

For the CDR3, the DNA is TGTGCCAGCAGTGGTGCCCCTCCCCCGTCTGAGCAGTTCTTC. It codes for CASSGAPPPSEQFF. This chain uses TRBV11-3 with TRBJ2-1; D remains unclear. V lost 6 bases to trimming and J lost 9 bases, with 18 bases between them. This CDR3 is 14 amino acids long. The germline V gene has CDR1 SGHNT and CDR2 YENEEA. Based on the CDR3 plus reference TRBV11-3 and TRBJ2-1, the full variable domain is EAGVVQSPRYKIIEKKQPVAFWCNPISGHNTLYWYLQNLGQGPELLIRYENEEAVDDSQLPKDRFSAERLKGVDSTLKIQPAELGDSAVYLCASSGAPPPSEQFFGPGTRLTVL.

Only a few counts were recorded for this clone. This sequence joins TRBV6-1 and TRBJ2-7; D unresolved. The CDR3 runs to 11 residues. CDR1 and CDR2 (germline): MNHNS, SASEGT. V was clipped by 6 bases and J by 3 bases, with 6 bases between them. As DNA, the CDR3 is TGTGCCAGCAGAGGGATCTACGAGCAGTACTTC. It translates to CASRGIYEQYF.

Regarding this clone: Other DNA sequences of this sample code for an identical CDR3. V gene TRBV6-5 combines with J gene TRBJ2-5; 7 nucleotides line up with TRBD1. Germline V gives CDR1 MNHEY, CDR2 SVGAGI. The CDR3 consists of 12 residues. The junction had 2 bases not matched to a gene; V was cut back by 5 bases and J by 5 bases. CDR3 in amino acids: CASSRGRETQYF. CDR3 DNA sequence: TGTGCCAGCAGTAGGGGGCGGGAGACCCAGTACTTC.

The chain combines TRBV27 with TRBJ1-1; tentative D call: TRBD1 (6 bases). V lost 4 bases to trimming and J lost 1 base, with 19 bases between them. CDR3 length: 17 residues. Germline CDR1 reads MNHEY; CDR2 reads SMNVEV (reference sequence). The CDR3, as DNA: TGTGCCAGCAGTTCGGCTGACAGGCCTCTAACGAACACTGAAGCTTTCTTT. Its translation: CASSSADRPLTNTEAFF.

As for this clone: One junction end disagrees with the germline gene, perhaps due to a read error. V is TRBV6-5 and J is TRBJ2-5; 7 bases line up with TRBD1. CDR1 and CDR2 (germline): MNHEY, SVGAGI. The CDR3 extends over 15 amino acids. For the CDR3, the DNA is TGTGCCAGCAGATACTCGACAGGGAAGACTGAGACCCAGTACTTC. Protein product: CASRYSTGKTETQYF.

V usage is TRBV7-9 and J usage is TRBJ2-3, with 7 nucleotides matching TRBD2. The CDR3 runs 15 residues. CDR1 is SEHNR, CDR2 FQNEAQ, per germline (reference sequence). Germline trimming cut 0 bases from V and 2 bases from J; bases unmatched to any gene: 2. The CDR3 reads CASSLAGGFTDTQYF. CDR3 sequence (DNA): TGTGCCAGCAGCTTAGCGGGAGGGTTCACAGATACGCAGTATTTT.

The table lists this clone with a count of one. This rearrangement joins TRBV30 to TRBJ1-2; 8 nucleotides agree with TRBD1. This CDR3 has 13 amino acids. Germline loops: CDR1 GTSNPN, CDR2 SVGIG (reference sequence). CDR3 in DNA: TGTGCTCGAGCCCGTTCAGGGGGCGAAAACTACACCTTC. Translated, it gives CARARSGGENYTF.